This T cell receptor (beta chain) is drawn from a study of blood T cell repertoires in COVID-19. Looking at the study overall: The United States, Italy and Spain provided the acute and convalescent COVID-19 samples. Sample material is recorded as cDNA or gDNA derived from T cells, B-cell-depleted T cells, or PBMCs.

Authors' data handling: Using reference gene primer amplification, nucleated cell counts were estimated. Sequencing used immunoSEQ multiplex PCR; TCRdb keeps in-frame clones, though not all of them. V and J calls and clone size are given by that table; D and trimming were obtained from the DNA. The sample holds roughly 200,000 clones, 70% to 90% seen once. With V trimmed by 2 bases and J by 1 base, 7 bases remained unmatched. The CDR3 extends over 18 amino acids. In germline, CDR1 is MDHEN, CDR2 SYDVKM. The sequenced sample was peripheral blood. The J gene is TRBJ2-2, the V gene TRBV28, with 10 nucleotides matching TRBD1. The source is a human donor with active or convalescent COVID-19. The donor label of this sample is uncertain. The CDR3 DNA follows: TGTGCCAGCAGTTTACGAGGACAGGGGGTACTGAACACCGGGGAGCTGTTTTTT. It specifies CASSLRGQGVLNTGELFF.